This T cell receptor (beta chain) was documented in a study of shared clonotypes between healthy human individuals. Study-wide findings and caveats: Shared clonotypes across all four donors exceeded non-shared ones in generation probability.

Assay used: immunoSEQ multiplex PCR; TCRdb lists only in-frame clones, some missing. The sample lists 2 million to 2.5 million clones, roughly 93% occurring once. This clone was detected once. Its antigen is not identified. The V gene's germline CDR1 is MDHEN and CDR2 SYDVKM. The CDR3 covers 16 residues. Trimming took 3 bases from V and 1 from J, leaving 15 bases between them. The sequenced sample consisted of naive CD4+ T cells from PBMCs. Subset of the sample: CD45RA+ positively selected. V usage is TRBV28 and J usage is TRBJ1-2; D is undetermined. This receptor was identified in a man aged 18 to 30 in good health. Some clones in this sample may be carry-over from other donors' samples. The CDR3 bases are TGTGCCAGCAGTTTTATCGCCGTATTCGATAACTATGGCTACACCTTC. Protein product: CASSFIAVFDNYGYTF.